Listed here are 7 T cell receptor beta chains from one sample, sequenced in a study of glioma-infiltrating T cells. Using RNA template, CDR3s of TCR alpha and beta were amplified with iRepertoire arm-PCR. TCRdb re-analysed the multiplex PCR reads in MiXCR, keeping a single row per CDR3 protein. The data show around 190,000 distinct CDR3 sequences, more than 25% seen once. The sequenced sample consisted of glioma tissue, nonneoplastic brain tissue, or PBMCs (not recorded which). Receptor source: a human donor with low-grade glioma or glioblastoma, undergoing nonglioma brain surgery, or in good health (not recorded which).

This clonotype occurred a few times. The chain links TRBV6-5 to TRBJ2-2; D is possibly TRBD1 (6 bases). CDR1 and CDR2 (germline): MNHEY, SVGAGI. The V gene lost 2 bases and the J gene lost 5 bases, with 12 bases spanning the gap. The CDR3 loop spans 15 amino acids. The CDR3 nucleotides read TGTGCCAGCAGTTACCAAGCCGGGACAACCGGGGAGCTGTTTTTT. It specifies CASSYQAGTTGELFF.

This clonotype was seen repeatedly, ten times or more. The rearrangement uses TRBV20-1 and TRBJ1-5; D is ambiguous. Germline CDR1 and CDR2: DFQATT and SNEGSKA (reference sequence). CDR3 length: 17 residues. Trimming removed 0 bases from V and 2 bases from J, with 17 bases in between. CDR3 nucleotides: TGCAGTGCTAGAGATCCAGATGGAGGGTGGGGCAATCAGCCCCAGCATTTT. Its protein is CSARDPDGGWGNQPQHF.

In its sample, this clonotype was seen many times. The gene calls are TRBV4-1 and TRBJ2-7, with a possible D match to TRBD1 (5 bases). The V gene's germline CDR1 is MGHRA and CDR2 YSYEKL. The V and J ends lost 2 bases and 3 bases respectively, with 8 bases between them. The CDR3 contains 13 residues. The CDR3 DNA sequence: TGCGCCAGCAGCCAATCCGACAGCTACGAGCAGTACTTC. Translating it yields CASSQSDSYEQYF.

This clonotype was counted a single time. Germline and junction disagree at one end, which may indicate a read error. The chain employs TRBV29-1 and TRBJ1-1, with D possibly being TRBD1 (5 bases). Germline-derived CDR1 and CDR2 are SQVTM and ANQGSEA. CDR3 length equals 14 residues. This CDR3 reads CSVVPGRADTEALF. DNA of the CDR3: TGCAGCGTTGTACCAGGGAGGGCTGACACTGAAGCTCTCTTT.

This sequence joins TRBV4-1 and TRBJ2-7; 10 bases agree with TRBD1. Germline V gives CDR1 MGHRA, CDR2 YSYEKL. V was clipped by 0 bases and J by 2 bases; unmatched bases: 13. CDR3 length: 19 residues. The CDR3 DNA follows: TGCGCCAGCAGCCAAGAGTGGGGACAGGGGTCCTTACAACCCTACGAGCAGTACTTC. It is translated as CASSQEWGQGSLQPYEQYF.

This clonotype has a count of ten or more. V usage is TRBV28 and J usage is TRBJ1-1; TRBD1 matches 8 bases. CDR1 MDHEN and CDR2 SYDVKM come from the germline V gene. Trimming removed 6 bases from V and 4 bases from J; junction bases left unmatched: 1. The CDR3 is 12 amino acids. The chain's CDR3 is CASRDRATEAFF. CDR3 sequence (DNA): TGTGCCAGCAGGGACAGGGCCACTGAAGCTTTCTTT.

The chain recombines TRBV4-3 with TRBJ2-5, with 11 nucleotides matching TRBD2. This CDR3 region has 20 residues. V was pared by 1 base and J by 5 bases, with 18 bases of the junction left unmatched. Germline V gene lookup returns CDR1 LGHNA and CDR2 YSLEER. The CDR3 sequence is CASSQGRVLASGRQGETQYF. CDR3 sequence (DNA): TGCGCCAGCAGCCAAGGTAGAGTACTCGCTAGCGGGAGGCAGGGGGAGACCCAGTACTTC.